This record concerns one TCR beta chain sequence. Its antigen is not identified. The PCR was carried out with 60 Vbeta primers and 13 Jbeta primers. TCRdb's copy holds only in-frame clones and misses some; the assay was immunoSEQ multiplex PCR. Here the sample spans 150,000 or so clones, 55% to 75% being singletons. This CDR3 has 17 residues. Germline values: CDR1 GTSNPN, CDR2 SVGIG (reference sequence). With 1 base clipped from V and 2 bases from J, the junction kept 9 bases outside the gene matches. The sample originates from a study of cytomegalovirus exposure and HLA in healthy donors. Points from the study as a whole: Among TCR beta chains of equal frequency, HLA-associated ones were more clonally expanded in a later analysis. Researchers reported in a later analysis that a missense DCLRE1C variant was tied to TCR beta V- and J-gene trimming.

This donor's record omits CMV serostatus. The receptor was isolated from a human donor in good health. Source material: PBMCs. The V gene is TRBV30, the J gene TRBJ1-3, with TRBD1 matching 9 bases. CDR3 coding DNA: TGTGCCTGGAGTGCACCGGGGACAGGGTCGACTGGAAACACCATATATTTT. It yields the protein CAWSAPGTGSTGNTIYF.